This TCR beta chain was captured by sequencing in a study of cytomegalovirus exposure and HLA in healthy donors. Study results and limitations: A reported reduction in N-insertions relative to the 666-donor mean was seen in an Asian-associated ancestry cluster in a later analysis. In a later analysis, several top co-occurrence clusters appeared linked to parvovirus B19, influenza, CMV and Epstein-Barr virus.

Primers: 60 Vbeta forward and 13 Jbeta reverse. TCRdb keeps only in-frame clones here, not all; method: immunoSEQ multiplex PCR. The table includes over 150,000 clones, roughly 81% detected once. This CDR3 contains 15 residues. V dropped 5 bases and J dropped 5; count of bases not matched to a gene: 7. CDR1 and CDR2 (germline): SNHLY, FYNNEI. In regard to this clone: The antigen is unknown.

The source of this sequence is a girl aged 5 to 17 in good health and CMV-seropositive. The sample taken for sequencing was PBMCs. V is TRBV2 and J is TRBJ2-5; 11 nucleotides match TRBD1. CDR3 protein: CASSQDRGLGETQYF. The CDR3 coding sequence is TGTGCCAGCAGTCAGGACAGGGGGCTGGGGGAGACCCAGTACTTC.